The 32 T cell receptor beta chains in this list originate from one sample, sequenced in a study of molecular identifiers for immune sequencing clone quantification. TCRdb itself ran the PCR reads through MiXCR, one entry per CDR3 protein. The sample consists of approximately 97,000 distinct CDR3 sequences, less than 25% of them appearing once. The material sequenced was naive CD8+ T cells from blood, with Jurkat cell RNA spiked in. Sample subset: FACS-sorted CD8+CD4-CCR7+CD45RA+ naive T cells. All receptors come from a human donor in good health. Some libraries in this study had Jurkat cell RNA spiked in.

This clonotype was observed at least ten times. The rearrangement uses TRBV11-3 and TRBJ1-1, with D perhaps matching TRBD1 (5 bases). There are 14 residues in the CDR3. V dropped 0 bases and J dropped 4 bases, with 9 bases sitting between them. CDR1 SGHNT and CDR2 YENEEA come from the germline V gene. In DNA form, the CDR3 reads TGTGCCAGCAGCTTAGATGGCCAGGGCACTGAAGCTTTCTTT. It translates to CASSLDGQGTEAFF.

This clonotype was counted at least ten times. This chain joins TRBV6-2 or TRBV6-3 and TRBJ2-3, with TRBD1 matching over 10 bases. Germline CDR1 and CDR2: MNHEY and SVGEGT. The CDR3 length is 15 residues. V shed 7 bases and J 2 bases; nucleotides not matched to a gene: 6. In DNA form, the CDR3 reads TGTGCCAGCAACCCGACAGGGGGCTACACAGATACGCAGTATTTT. Its translation is CASNPTGGYTDTQYF.

J is TRBJ2-1 and V is TRBV12-5; D unclear. The CDR3 spans 13 residues. The V gene's germline CDR1 is LGHNT and CDR2 FRNRAP. Trimming took off 2 bases at V and 8 bases at J, with 10 bases between the two ends. The CDR3 reads CASGLSTMHEQFF. CDR3 nucleotides: TGTGCTAGTGGTTTGTCTACTATGCATGAGCAGTTCTTC.

This clonotype was observed a handful of times. V and J are TRBV2 and TRBJ2-5; 13 nucleotides agree with TRBD2. With V trimmed by 8 bases and J by 5 bases, 8 bases remained unmatched. CDR3 length: 15 residues. Germline CDR1 reads SNHLY; CDR2 reads FYNNEI. The CDR3 reads CASENGLAGEETQYF. The DNA for the CDR3 is TGTGCCAGCGAAAACGGACTAGCGGGAGAGGAGACCCAGTACTTC. The complete variable domain, with remaining parts taken from reference TRBV2 and TRBJ2-5, reads EPEVTQTPSHQVTQMGQEVILRCVPISNHLYFYWYRQILGQKVEFLVSFYNNEISEKSEIFDDQFSVERPDGSNFTLKIRSTKLEDSAMYFCASENGLAGEETQYFGPGTRLLVL.

About this clonotype itself: A much larger clonotype is one base distant, so this may be a read error. The genes are TRBV28 and TRBJ2-1; 7 nucleotides align to TRBD1. Germline values: CDR1 MDHEN, CDR2 SYDVKM. This CDR3 is built from 16 residues. V shed 6 bases and J 5 bases; nucleotides not matched to a gene: 13. The DNA for the CDR3 is TGTGCCAGCAGCAAGCACCGACAGGGCCATAACAATGAGCAGTTCTTC. This gives the protein CASSKHRQGHNNEQFF.

This clonotype has ten or more counts. This chain joins TRBV6-5 and TRBJ2-7; unclear D gene. Trimming took 0 bases from V and 4 from J, leaving 13 bases between them. Germline values: CDR1 MNHEY, CDR2 SVGAGI. The CDR3 length is 15 residues. CDR3 coding DNA: TGTGCCAGCAGTTACTCTTACCAGGTCAAATACGAGCAGTACTTC. Translation gives CASSYSYQVKYEQYF.

This clonotype was observed many times. The J gene is TRBJ2-3, the V gene TRBV6-6; D remains unclear. The V end was cut by 6 bases, the J end by 5 bases, with 18 bases between. The CDR3 has 15 amino acids. Per germline, CDR1 MNHNY and CDR2 SVGAGI (reference sequence). This CDR3 reads CASSTWATKKDTQYF. CDR3 coding DNA: TGTGCCAGCAGCACTTGGGCGACCAAGAAAGATACGCAGTATTTT.

This clonotype came up many times. The rearrangement links TRBV27 to TRBJ2-5; TRBD2 matches 9 bases. Trimming cost V 6 bases and J 1 base; bases outside gene matches: 18. The germline gives CDR1 MNHEY, CDR2 SMNVEV (reference sequence). CDR3 length: 19 amino acids. CDR3 nucleotides: TGTGCCAGCAGCCCCCTGGCTCGGCGGCGGGAGGGCATCCAAGAGACCCAGTACTTC. Its protein is CASSPLARRREGIQETQYF.

Concerning this clonotype: A clone one base away is much larger, so this may be a read error. This chain connects TRBV7-2 to TRBJ2-2, with TRBD1 matching over 8 bases. V shed 5 bases, J shed 6 bases, and the junction held 14 bases outside the gene matches. This CDR3 has 17 residues. Germline V gene sequence: CDR1 SGHTA, CDR2 FQGNSA. CDR3 in DNA: TGTGCCAGCAGCACTACTAAGGGACAGGCAAGCCCCGGGGAGCTGTTTTTT. Translated, it gives CASSTTKGQASPGELFF.

The chain employs TRBV19 and TRBJ1-4, with a possible D match to TRBD1 (5 bases). Germline CDR1 and CDR2: LNHDA and SQIVND (reference sequence). CDR3 size: 15 residues. Between the trimmed V and J ends, which lost 11 bases and 7 bases, there was a span of 23 bases. CDR3 in DNA: TGTGCCTCTAAGGAACTTCGGGGACCGGGTGAAAAACTGTTTTTT. It yields the protein CASKELRGPGEKLFF.

This clonotype was seen repeatedly, ten times or more. This rearrangement joins TRBV30 to TRBJ1-1; D uncertain. Trimming left V 1 base short and J 6 bases short, with 12 bases between. Germline-derived CDR1 and CDR2 are GTSNPN and SVGIG (reference sequence). The CDR3 is made up of 13 amino acids. The CDR3 loop reads CAWSALVGSEAFF. CDR3 in DNA: TGTGCCTGGAGTGCCCTGGTGGGCTCTGAAGCTTTCTTT.

This clonotype occurred many times. This rearrangement joins TRBV12-3 or TRBV12-4 to TRBJ1-5; no firm D call. The CDR3 has 12 amino acids. V was shortened by 5 bases and J by 0 bases, with 2 bases between the two germline ends. CDR3 sequence: CASSHSNQPQHF. The CDR3 DNA reads as TGTGCCAGCAGTCATAGCAATCAGCCCCAGCATTTT.

The table lists this clonotype with many counts. The V and J genes are TRBV12-3 or TRBV12-4 and TRBJ1-5; D is undetermined. V was cut by 0 bases and J by 3 bases, with 6 bases left in between. The CDR3 sequence is 14 residues long. CDR3 sequence (DNA): TGTGCCAGCAGTTTAGCGGAAATCAATCAGCCCCAGCATTTT. Its translation: CASSLAEINQPQHF.

This clonotype was observed many times. The chain joins TRBV6-2 or TRBV6-3 to TRBJ2-3; a possible D gene is TRBD2 (6 bases). The CDR3 runs to 15 residues. The germline gives CDR1 MNHEY, CDR2 SVGEGT. V was trimmed by 4 bases and J by 0 bases, leaving 11 bases between them. The CDR3 reads CASSSTGVSTDTQYF. The CDR3 DNA sequence: TGTGCCAGCAGTTCTACGGGAGTCAGCACAGATACGCAGTATTTT.

V gene TRBV20-1 combines with J gene TRBJ2-7; 10 positions agree with TRBD2. Trimming removed 6 bases from V and 3 bases from J; junction bases left unmatched: 14. Germline V gene lookup returns CDR1 DFQATT and CDR2 SNEGSKA (reference sequence). CDR3 length equals 16 residues. The CDR3 DNA reads TGCAGTGCCTTCCACCAGACTAGCGGGTCCTACTACGAGCAGTACTTC. Translation gives CSAFHQTSGSYYEQYF.

The chain carries TRBV4-1 and TRBJ2-7, with TRBD1 as a possible D gene (6 bases). The germline V gene has CDR1 MGHRA and CDR2 YSYEKL. V lost 4 bases, J lost 4 bases, and 17 bases lay in between. The CDR3 totals 15 residues. The CDR3 sequence: CASSPLTGTYYEQYF. The CDR3 coding sequence is TGCGCCAGCAGCCCTCTTACAGGGACCTATTACGAGCAGTACTTC.

The table lists this clonotype with many counts. This sequence joins TRBV6-2 or TRBV6-3 and TRBJ1-5, with D perhaps matching TRBD1 (6 bases). This CDR3 comprises 14 residues. The germline CDR1 and CDR2 sequences are MNHEY and SVGEGT. V lost 6 bases to trimming and J lost 3 bases, with 12 bases between them. CDR3 residues: CASSLQGFNQPQHF. For the CDR3, the DNA is TGTGCCAGCAGCCTACAGGGCTTCAATCAGCCCCAGCATTTT.

This clonotype was observed at least ten times. This chain connects TRBV7-9 to TRBJ2-7; D is possibly TRBD1 (6 bases). The CDR3 runs 15 residues. Germline V CDR1 and CDR2: SEHNR, FQNEAQ (reference sequence). V lost 4 bases to trimming and J lost 4 bases, with 17 bases between them. The CDR3 bases are TGTGCCAGCAGCTCCTCCGGGACACCGACTTACGAGCAGTACTTC. This gives the protein CASSSSGTPTYEQYF.

Ten or more counts support this clonotype. The chain is built from TRBV28 and TRBJ1-5; TRBD1 might be the D (6 bases). Germline V gene data show CDR1 as MDHEN and CDR2 as SYDVKM. The CDR3 length is 13 residues. Trimming shortened V by 3 bases and J by 3 bases, and 6 bases separated the two germline ends. The CDR3 region is CASSLGHNQPQHF. The DNA for the CDR3 is TGTGCCAGCAGTTTGGGACACAATCAGCCCCAGCATTTT.

This clonotype was seen repeatedly, ten times or more. The chain links TRBV10-2 to TRBJ2-3; 15 bases agree with TRBD2. Germline CDR1 is WSHSY and CDR2 is SAAADI. With V trimmed by 5 bases and J by 0 bases, 12 bases remained unmatched. The CDR3 sequence is 20 residues long. CDR3 loop: CASSLPGLAGGPPSTDTQYF. DNA of the CDR3: TGCGCCAGCAGTCTACCGGGACTAGCGGGGGGCCCCCCTAGCACAGATACGCAGTATTTT.

About this clonotype itself: At one boundary the junction diverges from the germline segment, which might be a read error. V gene TRBV7-2 combines with J gene TRBJ1-3; D not resolved. The CDR3 runs to 15 residues. Germline assignment: CDR1 SGHTA and CDR2 FQGNSA. CDR3 in amino acids: CASSLSPGYGNAIYF. In DNA, the CDR3 is TGTGCCAGCAGCTTATCACCGGGGTACGGAAACGCCATATATTTT.

This clonotype was found many times. This rearrangement joins TRBV4-3 to TRBJ2-7, with D perhaps TRBD2 (5 bases). V lost 0 bases and J lost 3, with 15 bases in between. Germline V gene data show CDR1 as LGHNA and CDR2 as YSLEER. This CDR3 has 16 amino acids. The CDR3 loop is CASSQEYLFAGYEQYF. The CDR3, as DNA: TGCGCCAGCAGCCAAGAGTACCTTTTTGCGGGCTACGAGCAGTACTTC.

This clonotype was seen at least ten times. The chain has TRBV5-8 and TRBJ2-7; D ambiguous. Germline V CDR1 and CDR2: SGHTS, YDEGEE. The CDR3 consists of 13 residues. The V gene lost 0 bases and the J gene lost 3 bases, with 7 bases spanning the gap. Written as DNA, the CDR3 is TGTGCCAGCAGCTTGGTAGGAGACTACGAGCAGTACTTC. Protein product: CASSLVGDYEQYF.

There are many counts of this clonotype. The chain recombines TRBV27 with TRBJ2-5, with D hard to call. This CDR3 spans 15 amino acids. Germline CDR1 MNHEY, CDR2 SMNVEV (reference sequence). The V end lost 5 bases, the J end lost 0 bases, and 13 bases lay between the germline ends. The CDR3 region has the DNA TGTGCCAGCAGTCCCAGGAATGGGTACCAAGAGACCCAGTACTTC. Encoded protein: CASSPRNGYQETQYF.

The chain has TRBV12-5 and TRBJ1-2; 9 bases are a match to TRBD1. The germline CDR1 and CDR2 sequences are LGHNT and FRNRAP. The J segment lost 8 bases and the V segment lost 4 bases, leaving 5 bases of the junction unmatched. The CDR3 totals 13 residues. The CDR3 loop reads CASGWTGDFGYTF. In DNA form, the CDR3 reads TGTGCTAGTGGTTGGACAGGGGATTTCGGCTACACCTTC.

This chain uses TRBV12-3 or TRBV12-4 with TRBJ2-3; 7 positions match TRBD1. The CDR3 is 14 residues long. V lost 5 bases, J lost 3 bases, and 5 bases stayed unmatched. The CDR3 sequence: CASSHRGSTDTQYF. The DNA of the CDR3 is TGTGCCAGCAGTCACAGGGGATCGACAGATACGCAGTATTTT.

On this clonotype itself: A clone one base away is much larger, so this may be a read error. V and J are TRBV7-6 and TRBJ2-2, with a possible D match to TRBD1 (6 bases). Germline V gene data show CDR1 as SGHVS and CDR2 as FNYEAQ. The CDR3 is made up of 15 amino acids. Trimming shortened V by 4 bases and J by 4 bases, and 13 bases separated the two germline ends. CDR3 sequence: CASSSGTKITGELFF. The CDR3 DNA follows: TGTGCCAGCAGCTCCGGGACAAAAATCACCGGGGAGCTGTTTTTT.

About this clonotype itself: A much larger clone differs from this one at a single base, so this may be a read error. V gene TRBV4-1 combines with J gene TRBJ1-2; the D gene is possibly TRBD1 (5 bases). The CDR3 consists of 15 residues. Germline V gene data show CDR1 as MGHRA and CDR2 as YSYEKL. CDR3 sequence: CANSQDKTANYGYTF. DNA of the CDR3: TGCGCCAACAGCCAAGATAAGACAGCTAACTATGGCTACACCTTC.

In the case of this clonotype: A read error may account for a junction end that differs from germline. V usage is TRBV6-2 or TRBV6-3 and J usage is TRBJ1-5; D uncertain. The CDR3 contains 16 residues. Per the germline V gene, CDR1 is MNHEY and CDR2 is SVGEGT. The CDR3 DNA reads as TGTGCCAGCGGTTACGGACCCAACCCGGGCAATCCGCCCCAGCATTTT. Translating gives CASGYGPNPGNPPQHF.

This clonotype occurred many times. In DNA form, the CDR3 reads TGTGCCAGCAGCTCACGGGAAGAGACCCAGTACTTC. This gives the protein CASSSREETQYF. V gene TRBV7-9 combines with J gene TRBJ2-5; D not certain. Trimming took off 4 bases at V and 3 bases at J, with 6 bases between the two ends. CDR3 length: 12 amino acids. Per germline, CDR1 SEHNR and CDR2 FQNEAQ (reference sequence).

This clonotype has a count of ten or more. The chain links TRBV27 to TRBJ1-1; D is undetermined. The germline V gene has CDR1 MNHEY and CDR2 SMNVEV (reference sequence). V dropped 3 bases and J dropped 1 base, with 9 bases sitting between them. There are 14 residues in the CDR3. Written as DNA, the CDR3 is TGTGCCAGCAGTTTCGGGCCCCAGAACACTGAAGCTTTCTTT. Amino acid sequence: CASSFGPQNTEAFF.

Worth noting for this clonotype: An end of the junction does not agree with germline; a read error may underlie this. This chain joins TRBV19 and TRBJ1-5, with TRBD1 matching 7 bases. This CDR3 region has 15 residues. Germline loops: CDR1 LNHDA, CDR2 SQIVND (reference sequence). In DNA form, the CDR3 reads TGTGTCAGTAGTCCGTACCACAGGGGTAATCAGCCCCAGCATTTT. It yields the protein CVSSPYHRGNQPQHF.